The clone carrying this TCR beta chain occurred a few times. Its antigen is undetermined. This entry belongs to a study of T cell responses to AZD1222 COVID-19 vaccine. Assay used: immunoSEQ multiplex PCR; TCRdb lists only in-frame clones, some missing. Of approximately 90,000 clones listed, roughly nine tenths are singletons. Study conclusions and caveats: Repertoires were sampled only after the peak T cell response.

The CDR3 consists of 17 residues. Germline values: CDR1 SNHLY, CDR2 FYNNEI. With 4 bases removed from V and 2 bases from J, the gap between germline ends came to 18 bases. The clonotype was recovered from an adult in good health. This chain uses TRBV2 with TRBJ1-5; tentatively, D is TRBD1 (5 bases). The specimen comprised peripheral blood, sampled on day 0 of AZD1222 vaccination. CDR3 in amino acids: CASSGLGGTVGNQPQHF. CDR3 bases: TGTGCCAGCAGTGGTTTAGGTGGGACGGTGGGCAATCAGCCCCAGCATTTT. Variable domain in full (rest from reference TRBV2 and TRBJ1-5): EPEVTQTPSHQVTQMGQEVILRCVPISNHLYFYWYRQILGQKVEFLVSFYNNEISEKSEIFDDQFSVERPDGSNFTLKIRSTKLEDSAMYFCASSGLGGTVGNQPQHFGDGTRLSIL.